Each of the 10 T cell receptor beta chains below was sequenced from the same sample in a study of spatial heterogeneity in lung cancer. The time point was: sample taken at primary tumor resection. Tumor, nontumor lung or frozen PBMC supplied whole RNA that was sequenced unsorted. TCRdb reanalysed the 5' RACE reads using MiXCR and keeps one entry per CDR3 protein. The sample consists of 85,000 to 100,000 distinct CDR3 sequences, 9.5% to 15% of them appearing once. The source was PBMCs, collected at surgery. The origin of the receptors is a male donor with early-stage non-small cell lung cancer.

The CDR3 bases are TGTGCCAGCAGCCCGGGACAGGGCTATGGCTACACCTTC. Its protein is CASSPGQGYGYTF. The V and J genes are TRBV12-3 or TRBV12-4 and TRBJ1-2, with 9 bases that match TRBD1. CDR3 size: 13 residues. Germline trimming cut 6 bases from V and 4 bases from J; bases unmatched to any gene: 3.

There are a few counts of this clonotype. The chain uses TRBV7-2 and TRBJ2-3; possibly TRBD2 for D (5 bases). The V and J ends lost 4 bases and 7 bases respectively, with 15 bases between them. The CDR3 has 14 amino acids. CDR1 SGHTA and CDR2 FQGNSA come from the germline V gene. The CDR3 loop is CASSSSGNGNTQYF. The CDR3 region has the DNA TGTGCCAGCAGCTCCAGCGGAAACGGAAATACGCAGTATTTT.

At least ten counts were recorded for this clonotype. The chain is built from TRBV15 and TRBJ2-1; 9 bases are a match to TRBD1. The CDR3 runs 14 residues. With V trimmed by 8 bases and J by 3 bases, 5 bases remained unmatched. Per germline, CDR1 LNHNV and CDR2 YYDKDF (reference sequence). The CDR3 sequence: CATAPGQGYNEQFF. CDR3 nucleotides: TGTGCCACCGCACCGGGACAGGGCTACAATGAGCAGTTCTTC.

This clonotype has more than one count but fewer than ten. The chain carries TRBV29-1 and TRBJ1-2; 9 bases are shared with TRBD1. V trimming: 6 bases; J trimming: 3 bases; junction bases outside the gene matches: 5. The length of the CDR3 is 13 residues. Germline V gene sequence: CDR1 SQVTM, CDR2 ANQGSEA. The CDR3 loop reads CSVQGALHYGYTF. The CDR3 DNA follows: TGCAGCGTACAGGGGGCGCTTCACTATGGCTACACCTTC.

V usage is TRBV11-1 and J usage is TRBJ2-2; D tentatively fits TRBD1 or TRBD2 (5 bases each). CDR1 is SGHAT, CDR2 FQDESV, per germline (reference sequence). V was clipped by 1 base and J by 2 bases, with 8 bases between them. This CDR3 is built from 15 residues. The CDR3 DNA follows: TGTGCCAGCAGCTTAGATGGGGGAAACACCGGGGAGCTGTTTTTT. This translates into CASSLDGGNTGELFF. Looking up the rest from reference TRBV11-1 and TRBJ2-2 gives the full variable domain: EAEVAQSPRYKITEKSQAVAFWCDPISGHATLYWYRQILGQGPELLVQFQDESVVDDSQLPKDRFSAERLKGVDSTLKIQPAELGDSAMYLCASSLDGGNTGELFFGEGSRLTVL.

There are a few counts of this clonotype. CDR3 coding DNA: TGTGCCAGCAGTTTAAGTATTGGGGGACAGGAATACTTC. This encodes CASSLSIGGQEYF. V gene TRBV27 combines with J gene TRBJ2-7; 8 bases align to TRBD1. With 2 bases clipped from V and 13 bases from J, the junction kept 10 bases outside the gene matches. This CDR3 is built from 13 residues. CDR1 and CDR2 from the germline V gene are MNHEY and SMNVEV (reference sequence).

As regards this clonotype: A junction end diverges from the germline sequence, so it may reflect a read error. This chain joins TRBV7-7 and TRBJ2-7, with 10 bases that match TRBD2. The CDR3 runs to 14 residues. Germline V gene sequence: CDR1 SSHAT, CDR2 FNYEAQ (reference sequence). Here the CDR3 reads CASSPGLADYEQYF. The CDR3 DNA reads as TGTGCTAGCAGCCCCGGACTAGCGGACTACGAGCAGTACTTC.

This clonotype was seen a handful of times. V and J are TRBV5-4 and TRBJ2-2, with D tentatively TRBD2 (5 bases). CDR1 is SGHNT and CDR2 is YYREEE in the germline V gene (reference sequence). This CDR3 comprises 15 residues. Deletions cut 3 bases from V and 4 bases from J, with 13 bases between. The CDR3 DNA follows: TGTGCCAGCAGCTATAGCGTTTTGGGCACCGGGGAGCTGTTTTTT. Protein sequence: CASSYSVLGTGELFF.

V usage is TRBV29-1 and J usage is TRBJ2-1; tentative D call: TRBD1 (6 bases). This CDR3 has 10 amino acids. V shed 5 bases and J shed 10 bases, with 9 bases lying between them. CDR1 is SQVTM, CDR2 ANQGSEA, per germline. The CDR3 sequence is CSVSGTEQFF. DNA of the CDR3: TGCAGCGTTTCCGGGACAGAGCAGTTCTTC.

This clonotype was detected ten times or more. This rearrangement joins TRBV10-3 to TRBJ2-7, with D perhaps matching TRBD2 (6 bases). Germline lookup yields CDR1 ENHRY and CDR2 SYGVKD. Deletions cut 0 bases from V and 0 bases from J, with 18 bases between. CDR3 length equals 18 residues. Here the CDR3 DNA reads TGTGCCATCAGTGAGTCGAGTGCCGGGACTGGAAACTCCTACGAGCAGTACTTC. This gives the protein CAISESSAGTGNSYEQYF.